This T cell receptor beta chain was identified in a study of technical replicates of blood from a handful of donors (dated by TCRdb to about 2017). Library method: the immunoSEQ multiplex PCR assay. TCRdb took this table from immuneACCESS and kept in-frame rearrangements with V and J called. Such tables lack part of the clones; where checked against another copy, unresolved V genes explain under half of the gap, and the rest is unexplained. This sample comprises tens of thousands of clones, 94% of them detected only once. The biggest ten clones account for roughly 0.37% of the sample. With respect to this clone: This clone's antigen is unknown. No much larger clonotype is one base removed from it; base qualities were not supplied.

CDR1 and CDR2, looked up from the germline V gene, are MDHEN and SYDVKM. Relative to germline, V is missing 3 bases and J is missing 7 bases, with 11 bases of the junction outside any gene match. From its cysteine to its phenylalanine, the CDR3 spans 15 amino acids. The entry retains the CDR3 DNA only, 45 bases that are in frame from base 1. The chain couples TRBV28 to TRBJ1-2; the central 7 bases match TRBD1. The TCR originated in a human donor in good health. Sequences were obtained from T cells isolated from PBMCs. CDR3 loop: CASSFRGLVVSGYTF. In nucleotides, the sequence is TGTGCCAGCAGTTTTAGGGGGCTGGTTGTAAGTGGCTACACCTTC.